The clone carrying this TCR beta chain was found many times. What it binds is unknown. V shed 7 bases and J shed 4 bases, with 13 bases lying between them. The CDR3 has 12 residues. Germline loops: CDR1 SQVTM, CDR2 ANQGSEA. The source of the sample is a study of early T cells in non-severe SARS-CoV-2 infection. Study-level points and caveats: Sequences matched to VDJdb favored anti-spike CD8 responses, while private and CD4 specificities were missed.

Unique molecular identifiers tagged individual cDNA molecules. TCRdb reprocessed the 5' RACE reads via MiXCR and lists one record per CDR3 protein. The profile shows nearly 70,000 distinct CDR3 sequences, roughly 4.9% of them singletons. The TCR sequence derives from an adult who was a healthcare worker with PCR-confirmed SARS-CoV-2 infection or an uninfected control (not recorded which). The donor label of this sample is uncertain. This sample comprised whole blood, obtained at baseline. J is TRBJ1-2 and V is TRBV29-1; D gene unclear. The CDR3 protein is CSDWRRSYGYTF. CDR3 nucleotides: TGCAGCGATTGGAGGCGGTCCTATGGCTACACCTTC.